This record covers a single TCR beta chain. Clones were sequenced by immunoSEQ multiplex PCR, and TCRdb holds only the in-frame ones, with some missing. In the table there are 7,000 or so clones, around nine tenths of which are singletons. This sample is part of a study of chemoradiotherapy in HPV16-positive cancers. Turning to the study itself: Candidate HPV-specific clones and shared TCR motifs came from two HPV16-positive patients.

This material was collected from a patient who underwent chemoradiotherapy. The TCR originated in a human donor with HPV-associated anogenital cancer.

In DNA form, the CDR3 reads TGTGCCAGCAGTGTTGCGGGAGGGTACAATGAGCAGTTCTTC. Translated, it gives CASSVAGGYNEQFF. The J gene is TRBJ2-1, the V gene TRBV6-1; TRBD2 matches 9 bases. Losses at the gene ends were 4 bases for V and 4 bases for J; bases not matched to a gene: 2. The CDR3 runs 14 residues. Germline loops: CDR1 MNHNS, CDR2 SASEGT.